This TCR beta chain was captured by sequencing in a study of cytomegalovirus exposure and HLA in healthy donors (TCRdb year 2017). Regarding the complete study: In an earlier analysis of approximately 640 of the donors, 250 to 350 Gb of sequence data and roughly 100 million unique TCR beta sequences from about 180 million T cells were reported. Roughly 300 gigabases of sequencing data and roughly 81 million unique TCR sequences made up an early release that covered fewer than 650 HLA-typed donors. Of the roughly 390 genotyped donors, approximately 83% fell in the genetic ancestry cluster associated with self-reported Caucasian donors. The study aimed to test whether cataloging public T cell receptors could reveal signatures of past pathogen exposure. Using immunosequencing, the study profiled T cell repertoires from approximately 700 subjects and related those repertoires to cytomegalovirus serostatus. Along with the approximately 650-subject first cohort, a separate validation cohort of over a hundred different subjects was used. To predict cytomegalovirus infection status, the study brought together high-throughput TCR immunosequencing, statistical association of individual TCRs with disease status, and machine learning. A later analysis re-examined previously published TCR beta repertoires from just over 650 donors and added high-resolution HLA genotyping to investigate patterns of TCR occurrence. Rather than using new phenotypic data, the later analysis identified candidate immune exposures from TCR beta sequences and from how often those sequences occurred across donors. To decide whether each TCR beta V gene segment behaved as functional or pseudogenic, an earlier analysis of fewer than 750 of the donors relied on high-throughput TCR beta sequencing. Donor age, sex, ethnicity and CMV serostatus were compiled together with the repertoire data. In a later genetic analysis, genome-wide SNP genotypes for about 60% of the 666 donors were used, and that subset was treated as a discovery cohort. All discovery cohort repertoires had been generated using a single sequencing platform. Both class I and class II loci were covered by HLA typing, at four-digit resolution. The number of donors typed differed by locus, with roughly 620-630 for A, B, C, DRB1 and DQB1, around 560 for DQA1, approximately 570 for DPA1, and around 430 for DPB1. Roughly 5 DR-DQ haplotypes were handled as single units for association and clustering, since linkage in the cohort was strong. Across around 400 genotyped donors of the cohort, an average of roughly 250,000 unique TCR beta nucleotide sequences per donor were sequenced, and roughly 17% of those sequences were non-productive. Study-level results and caveats: In a later analysis, HLA-associated TCR beta chains showed more clonal expansion and lower generation probabilities than non-associated chains that were equally common. The only immune exposure information available for the cohort was CMV serostatus. V-gene and J-gene trimming of TCR beta chains was associated with a missense DCLRE1C variant in a later genetic analysis, and the association was replicated in an independent cohort. According to a later genetic analysis, donors in an Asian-associated ancestry cluster had fewer N-insertions in productive TCRs than the approximately 690-donor mean. In a later analysis, TCR association rates were found to vary across HLA loci, with the most associated TCRs seen for DRB1 alleles and the fewest for HLA-C alleles. Presence/absence analyses assumed roughly uniform sequencing depth across donors, an assumption that may not hold. Because HLA typing was missing for some donors at each locus, association tests included only the typed subset. The classifier was reported to diagnose cytomegalovirus status with high specificity and sensitivity in both the original cohort and the validation cohort. Strong co-occurrence of HLA alleles, especially DR and DQ, made assigning TCR associations to individual alleles difficult. Linkage disequilibrium might explain the correlated functional status among segregating V segments, but an unknown experimental factor could not be ruled out. The authors suggested that the approach could potentially be generalized to other disease states and immunological phenotypes. According to a later analysis, most CMV-associated TCR beta chains appeared to be HLA-restricted, and the HLA associations seemed to be driven largely by CMV exposure. This cohort had only TCR beta chains sequenced, and the lack of alpha or paired-chain data limited which features could be detected. An earlier analysis of several hundred of the donors showed that most TCR beta V segments appeared in productive rearrangements either about 90% or about 30% of the time, which broadly matched IMGT annotations. In a later analysis, several top co-occurrence clusters were reported to appear linked to parvovirus B19, influenza, CMV and Epstein-Barr virus. The sequencing pipeline was judged likely to have produced a cluster of highly shared sequence variants as a technical artifact. Specific HLA alleles were associated with roughly 17,000 TCR beta sequences at a false discovery rate of 0.05 in a later analysis. A total of 164 TCR beta chains were listed by the study as associated with cytomegalovirus. A further reported finding was that TCR beta sequences accurately predicted the HLA-A and HLA-B alleles for most subjects in the first cohort. Because the 87-base-pair reads could not distinguish some IMGT-functional V segments, including TRBV6-2 and TRBV6-3, those segments were excluded. Because counts were too low, about 15 rarely observed V segments, including chromosome 9 orphons, were left out of the earlier analysis of 587 of the donors. In vitro tests confirmed that a few of the cytomegalovirus-associated TCR beta chains recognize cytomegalovirus antigens. While some public TCRs were present in many individuals, most TCR sequences turned up only very rarely across donors.

Measured from the cysteine to the phenylalanine, the CDR3 is 16 residues long. Kept here is only the CDR3 DNA, which spans 48 bases and is read in frame from base 1. From the germline V gene (reference sequence), CDR1 is SGHNT and CDR2 is YYREEE. V lost 4 bases and J lost 6 bases, and the count of bases not matched to a germline gene is 14. As concerns this clone: This receptor's antigen is unknown. No much larger clone is present one base from it, and per-base qualities are unavailable.

The cohort consisted of approximately 690 healthy bone marrow donors. At the time of sampling, every cohort member was nominally healthy, though immune exposures that went unrecorded were likely present. The donor tested CMV seropositive and was one of the 289 seropositive cohort members. Each donor provided a peripheral blood sample, and peripheral blood mononuclear cells were used for TCR beta sequencing. The Qiagen DNeasy Blood Extraction Kit was used to extract genomic DNA from the blood cell samples. The library was obtained by the immunoSEQ multiplex PCR assay. A mixture of 60 forward primers for TCR Vbeta segments and 13 reverse primers for TCR Jbeta segments was used in the multiplex PCR. The CDR3 region of rearranged TCR beta genes was amplified from genomic DNA with a multiplex PCR assay. On the Illumina HiSeq System, the amplified TCR beta libraries were sequenced as 87-base-pair reads. The paper's processing steps were these. A later analysis tallied around 80 million unique TCR beta chains across the 640 or so repertoires, and around 10 million of those chains were shared by two or more donors. To remove PCR and sequencing errors, raw reads were error-corrected and collapsed into unique sequences using a nearest-neighbor algorithm that merged closely related sequences. CDR3 sequences were aligned to IMGT reference sequences to assign V, D and J gene segments. For a sequence to be retained, a match of at least six nucleotides to both a V gene segment and a J gene segment was required. A rearrangement was called productive if the CDR3 had no stop codons and remained in frame with V and J, and every other rearrangement was called non-productive. CDR3 was defined according to IMGT convention as the region running from the second conserved V-encoded cysteine to the conserved J-encoded phenylalanine. In an earlier analysis of more than 550 of the donors, sequences lacking an unambiguous match to a single V gene segment were excluded. In an earlier analysis of approximately 500 of the donors, a V segment was called functional when productive rearrangements were above 56.7%, and segregating when the standard deviation between donors exceeded 5%. A statistical classification framework was built for diagnosing cytomegalovirus status from the catalog of TCR beta chain sequences. V and J gene assignment, in a later analysis, came from comparing TCR nucleotide sequences with IMGT/GENE-DB human TR gene sequences. A later analysis assigned CDR3 sequences and most-parsimonious VDJ recombination scenarios with the TCRdist pipeline. In a later analysis, every TCR beta chain was defined by the combination of its CDR3 amino acid sequence and its V-gene family, and reads without a unique V-gene family were dropped. In a later analysis, a few hundred highly shared, low-generation-probability nucleotide sequences were removed to address suspected cross-contamination and a sequencing artifact. For each public chain, a later analysis derived a clonal expansion index from normalized ranks of inferred template counts within each repertoire. In a later analysis, generation probabilities were computed with a VDJ recombination model fitted to out-of-frame rearrangements, and the resulting probabilities were checked against IGoR. In a later analysis, TCR-TCR, TCR-HLA and TCR-CMV co-occurrence was scored with hypergeometric tests, and a repertoire-size bias correction was applied to TCR pairs. In a later analysis, false discovery rates were estimated by permuting HLA or CMV assignments 20 times. A later analysis grouped co-occurring TCRs with DBSCAN, adding TCRdist sequence similarity when clustering within HLA-allele-positive subsets. Repertoires with fewer than 30,000 or more than 120,000 public chains, plus five repertoires with anomalous nucleotide sharing, were excluded from co-occurrence clustering. TCRdb carries this immuneACCESS record with in-frame sequences only. Its versions omit some clonotypes, under half of them owing to an unresolved V gene in the studies checked, with the rest unexplained. Clone size and V and J calls were adopted from that table, with D and trimming inferred from the DNA. This sample holds some 190,000 clones; 74% were observed only once. The ten top clones hold roughly 2.8% of the sample.

Here the chain combines TRBV5-4 and TRBJ1-1; TRBD1 aligns with 8 central bases. The source of this sequence is a woman aged 25 to 45 in good health and CMV-seropositive. What was sequenced was PBMCs. The bases read TGTGCCAGCAGCCCCTCCCCGGGGCAGGGGGCCTCTGAAGCTTTCTTT. Translation gives CASSPSPGQGASEAFF.